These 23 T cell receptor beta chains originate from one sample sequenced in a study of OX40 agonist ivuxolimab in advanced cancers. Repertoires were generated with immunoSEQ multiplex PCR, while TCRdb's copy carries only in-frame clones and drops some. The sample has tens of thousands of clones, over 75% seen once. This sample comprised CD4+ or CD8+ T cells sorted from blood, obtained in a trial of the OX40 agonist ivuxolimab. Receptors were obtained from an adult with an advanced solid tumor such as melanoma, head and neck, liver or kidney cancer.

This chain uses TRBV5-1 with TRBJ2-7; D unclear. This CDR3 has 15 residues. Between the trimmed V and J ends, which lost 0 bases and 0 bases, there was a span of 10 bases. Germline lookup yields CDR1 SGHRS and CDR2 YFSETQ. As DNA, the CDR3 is TGCGCCAGCAGCTTGGTGGTGACCTCCTCCTACGAGCAGTACTTC. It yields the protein CASSLVVTSSYEQYF.

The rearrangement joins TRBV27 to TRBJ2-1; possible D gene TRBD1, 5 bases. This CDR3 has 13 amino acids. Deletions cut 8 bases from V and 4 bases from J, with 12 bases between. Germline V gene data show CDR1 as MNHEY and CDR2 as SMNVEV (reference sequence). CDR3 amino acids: CASAREFYNEQFF. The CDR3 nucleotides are TGTGCCAGCGCCAGGGAATTTTACAATGAGCAGTTCTTC.

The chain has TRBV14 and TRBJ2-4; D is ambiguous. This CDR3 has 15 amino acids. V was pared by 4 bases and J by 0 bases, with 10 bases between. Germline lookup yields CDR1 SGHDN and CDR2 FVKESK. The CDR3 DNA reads TGTGCCAGCAGCCCCCGGTCGGTAGCCAAAAACATTCAGTACTTC. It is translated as CASSPRSVAKNIQYF.

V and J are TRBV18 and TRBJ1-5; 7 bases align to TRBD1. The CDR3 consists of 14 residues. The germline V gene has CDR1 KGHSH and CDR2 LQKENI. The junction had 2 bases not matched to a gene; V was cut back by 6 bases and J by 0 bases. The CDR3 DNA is TGTGCCAGCTCTGGGACAGATAGCAATCAGCCCCAGCATTTT. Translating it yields CASSGTDSNQPQHF.

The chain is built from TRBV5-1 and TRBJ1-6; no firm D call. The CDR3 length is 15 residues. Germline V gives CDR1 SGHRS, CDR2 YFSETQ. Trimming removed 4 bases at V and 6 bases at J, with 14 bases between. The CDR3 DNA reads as TGCGCCAGCAGCCCTTCGGACCGGACTAATTCACCCCTCCACTTT. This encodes CASSPSDRTNSPLHF.

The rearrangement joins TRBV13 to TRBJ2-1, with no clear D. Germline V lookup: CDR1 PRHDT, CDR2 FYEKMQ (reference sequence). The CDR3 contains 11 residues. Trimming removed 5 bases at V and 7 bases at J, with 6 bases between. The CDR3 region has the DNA TGTGCCAGCAGCCTCTCAAATGAGCAGTTCTTC. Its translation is CASSLSNEQFF.

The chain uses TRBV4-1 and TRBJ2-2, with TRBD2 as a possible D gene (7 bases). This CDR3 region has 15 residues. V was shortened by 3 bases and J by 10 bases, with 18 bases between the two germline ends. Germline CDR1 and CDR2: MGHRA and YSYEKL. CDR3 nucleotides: TGCGCCAGCAGCCACCTGGTCCCGGGGGGCGCGGAGCTGTTTTTT. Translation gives CASSHLVPGGAELFF.

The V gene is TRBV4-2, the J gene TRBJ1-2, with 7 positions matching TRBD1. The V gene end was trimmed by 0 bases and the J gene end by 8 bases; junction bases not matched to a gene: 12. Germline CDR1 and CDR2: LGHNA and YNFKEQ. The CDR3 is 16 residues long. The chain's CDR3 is CASSQDPWEGAEGYTF. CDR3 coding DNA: TGTGCCAGCAGCCAAGACCCTTGGGAGGGGGCGGAAGGCTACACCTTC.

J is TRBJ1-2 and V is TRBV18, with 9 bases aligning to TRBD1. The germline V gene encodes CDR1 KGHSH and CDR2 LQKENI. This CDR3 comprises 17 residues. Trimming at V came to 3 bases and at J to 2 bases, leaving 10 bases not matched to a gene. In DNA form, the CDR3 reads TGTGCCAGCTCACCTCCCGGGACAGGGATTCTAAACTATGGCTACACCTTC. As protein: CASSPPGTGILNYGYTF.

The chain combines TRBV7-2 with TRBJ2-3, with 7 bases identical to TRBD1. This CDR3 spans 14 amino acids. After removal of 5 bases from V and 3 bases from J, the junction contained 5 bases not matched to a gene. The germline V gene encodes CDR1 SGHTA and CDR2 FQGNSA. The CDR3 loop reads CASSPGQVTDTQYF. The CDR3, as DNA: TGTGCCAGCAGCCCTGGACAGGTTACAGATACGCAGTATTTT.

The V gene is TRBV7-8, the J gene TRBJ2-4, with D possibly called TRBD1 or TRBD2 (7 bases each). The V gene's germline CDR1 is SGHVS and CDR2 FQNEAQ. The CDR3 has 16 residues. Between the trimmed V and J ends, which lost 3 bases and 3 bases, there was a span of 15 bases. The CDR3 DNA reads TGTGCCAGCAGCTTGGGGGAGGGGGCCCTCAAAAACATTCAGTACTTC. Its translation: CASSLGEGALKNIQYF.

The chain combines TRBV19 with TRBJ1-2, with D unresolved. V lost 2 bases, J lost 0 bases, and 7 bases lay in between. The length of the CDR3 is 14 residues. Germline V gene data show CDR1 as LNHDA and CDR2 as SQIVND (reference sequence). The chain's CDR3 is CASSIQEPNYGYTF. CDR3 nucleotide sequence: TGTGCCAGTAGTATACAGGAACCTAACTATGGCTACACCTTC.

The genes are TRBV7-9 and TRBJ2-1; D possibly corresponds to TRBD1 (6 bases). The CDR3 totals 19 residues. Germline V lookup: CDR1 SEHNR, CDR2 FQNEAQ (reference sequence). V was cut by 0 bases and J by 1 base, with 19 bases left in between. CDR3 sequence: CASSLALGGFTGSYNEQFF. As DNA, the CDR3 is TGTGCCAGCAGCTTAGCCCTTGGTGGGTTTACAGGGTCCTACAATGAGCAGTTCTTC.

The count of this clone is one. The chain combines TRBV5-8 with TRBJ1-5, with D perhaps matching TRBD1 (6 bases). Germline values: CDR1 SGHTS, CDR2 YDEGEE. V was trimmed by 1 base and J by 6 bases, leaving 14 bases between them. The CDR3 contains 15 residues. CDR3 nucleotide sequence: TGTGCCAGCAGCTTGTGGACAGTCGGAGGTCAGCCCCAGCATTTT. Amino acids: CASSLWTVGGQPQHF.

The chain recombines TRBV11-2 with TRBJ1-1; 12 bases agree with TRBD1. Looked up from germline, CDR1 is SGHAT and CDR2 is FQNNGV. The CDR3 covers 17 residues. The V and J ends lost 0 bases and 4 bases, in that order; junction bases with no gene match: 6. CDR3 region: CASSLELGQGAGTEAFF. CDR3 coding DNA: TGTGCCAGCAGCTTAGAATTGGGACAGGGGGCGGGCACTGAAGCTTTCTTT.

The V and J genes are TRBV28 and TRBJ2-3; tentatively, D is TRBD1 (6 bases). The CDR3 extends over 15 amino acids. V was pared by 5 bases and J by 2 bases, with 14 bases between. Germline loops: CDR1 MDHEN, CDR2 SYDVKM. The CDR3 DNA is TGTGCCAGCAGTAGGGGGACGCTAGTCACAGATACGCAGTATTTT. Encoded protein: CASSRGTLVTDTQYF.

The CDR3 loop is CASSLVRASGGDSQETQYF. The CDR3 DNA reads as TGTGCCAGCAGCTTAGTTCGGGCTAGCGGGGGAGATAGTCAAGAGACCCAGTACTTC. The chain couples TRBV7-2 to TRBJ2-5; 10 nucleotides agree with TRBD2. Germline V lookup: CDR1 SGHTA, CDR2 FQGNSA. V lost 1 base, J lost 2 bases, and 13 bases stayed unmatched. The CDR3 sequence is 19 residues long.

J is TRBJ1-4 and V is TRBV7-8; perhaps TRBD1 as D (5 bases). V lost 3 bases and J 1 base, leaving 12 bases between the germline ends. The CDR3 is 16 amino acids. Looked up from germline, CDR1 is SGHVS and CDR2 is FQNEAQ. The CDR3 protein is CASSLQGYGTNEKLFF. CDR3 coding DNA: TGTGCCAGCAGCTTGCAGGGTTACGGAACTAATGAAAAACTGTTTTTT.

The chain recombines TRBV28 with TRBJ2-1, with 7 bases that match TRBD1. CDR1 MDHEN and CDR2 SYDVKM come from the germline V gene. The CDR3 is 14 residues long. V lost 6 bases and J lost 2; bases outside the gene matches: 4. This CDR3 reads CASRRQGTYNEQFF. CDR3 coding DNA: TGTGCCAGCAGGCGACAGGGAACCTACAATGAGCAGTTCTTC.

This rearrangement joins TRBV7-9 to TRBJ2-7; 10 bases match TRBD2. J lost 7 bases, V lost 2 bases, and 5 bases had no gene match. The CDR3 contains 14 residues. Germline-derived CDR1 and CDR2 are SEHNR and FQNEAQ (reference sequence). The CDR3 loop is CASSLSGGALEQYV. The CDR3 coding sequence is TGTGCCAGCAGCTTAAGCGGGGGGGCTTTAGAGCAGTACGTC.

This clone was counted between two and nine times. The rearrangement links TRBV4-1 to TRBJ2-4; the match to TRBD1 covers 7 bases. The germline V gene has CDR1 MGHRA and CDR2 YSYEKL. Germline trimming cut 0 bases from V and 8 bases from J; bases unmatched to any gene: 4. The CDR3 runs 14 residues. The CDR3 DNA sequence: TGCGCCAGCAGCCAAGATCAGGGGGTAGACATTCAGTACTTC. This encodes CASSQDQGVDIQYF.

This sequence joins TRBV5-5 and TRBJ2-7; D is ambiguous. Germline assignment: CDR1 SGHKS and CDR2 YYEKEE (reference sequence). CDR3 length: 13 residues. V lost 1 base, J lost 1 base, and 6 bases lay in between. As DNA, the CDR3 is TGTGCCAGCAGCTTGCAGGATTCCTACGAGCAGTACTTC. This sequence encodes CASSLQDSYEQYF.

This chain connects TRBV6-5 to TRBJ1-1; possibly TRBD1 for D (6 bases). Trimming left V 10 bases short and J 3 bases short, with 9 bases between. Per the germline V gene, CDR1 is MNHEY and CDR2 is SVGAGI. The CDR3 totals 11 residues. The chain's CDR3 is CATQGHTEAFF. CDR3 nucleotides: TGTGCCACCCAGGGGCACACTGAAGCTTTCTTT.